A single sample gave rise to the 23 T cell receptor beta chains below, sequenced in a study of shared T cell receptors in the human thymus. The protocol was immunoSEQ multiplex PCR, while the TCRdb copy is restricted to in-frame clones and leaves out a portion. Counted here are some 660,000 clones, about 89% occurring once; the ten biggest clones make up over 0.008%. The sample was also linked to a second study, of human thymus T cells.

Specimen: thymocytes. These receptors all stem from a boy under two years old with a congenital heart defect.

This chain links TRBV6-4 with TRBJ1-4; 9 bases agree with TRBD1. The CDR3 spans 18 residues. The ends lost 2 bases at V and 7 bases at J; junction bases unmatched: 14. Germline V gene sequence: CDR1 MRHNA, CDR2 SNTAGT. The CDR3 protein is CASSDTSPGTGFSEKLFF. The DNA of the CDR3 is TGTGCCAGCAGTGACACCAGTCCCGGGACAGGGTTCAGTGAAAAACTGTTTTTT.

This clone was seen once. V gene TRBV28 combines with J gene TRBJ2-7; the D is unclear. The germline V gene has CDR1 MDHEN and CDR2 SYDVKM. The V end lost 2 bases, the J end lost 3 bases, and 11 bases lay between the germline ends. The CDR3 is made up of 14 amino acids. The CDR3 DNA follows: TGTGCCAGCAGTTTAATAGAGGAGTACTACGAGCAGTACTTC. Encoded protein: CASSLIEEYYEQYF. Supplemented by reference TRBV28 and TRBJ2-7, the full variable domain reads DVKVTQSSRYLVKRTGEKVFLECVQDMDHENMFWYRQDPGLGLRLIYFSYDVKMKEKGDIPEGYSVSREKKERFSLILESASTNQTSMYLCASSLIEEYYEQYFGPGTRLTVT.

This rearrangement joins TRBV9 to TRBJ2-3, with TRBD1 as a possible D gene (5 bases). Germline V lookup: CDR1 SGDLS, CDR2 YYNGEE. This CDR3 comprises 17 residues. V shed 8 bases and J shed 0 bases, with 22 bases lying between them. The CDR3 sequence is CASSRQGYPASTDTQYF. The CDR3 nucleotides read TGTGCCAGTTCTCGGCAGGGCTATCCTGCTAGCACAGATACGCAGTATTTT.

The CDR3 sequence is CASSLGRATSYEQYF. In nucleotides, the CDR3 is TGCGCCAGCAGCTTGGGGAGGGCTACCTCCTACGAGCAGTACTTC. The chain carries TRBV5-1 and TRBJ2-7; a weak D match, TRBD2 (6 bases). In germline, CDR1 is SGHRS, CDR2 YFSETQ. CDR3 length: 15 amino acids. V gave up 0 bases and J gave up 0 bases, with 10 bases separating them.

This chain uses TRBV27 with TRBJ2-2; 10 bases match TRBD1. Trimming took 5 bases from V and 4 from J; bases not matched to a gene: 7. Germline CDR1 MNHEY, CDR2 SMNVEV (reference sequence). The CDR3 is 16 amino acids. The CDR3 sequence: CASSPGTGDTTGELFF. Written as DNA, the CDR3 is TGTGCCAGCAGTCCGGGGACAGGGGACACCACCGGGGAGCTGTTTTTT.

This sequence joins TRBV4-1 and TRBJ1-1; D gene uncertain. The CDR3 sequence is 16 residues long. Germline lookup yields CDR1 MGHRA and CDR2 YSYEKL. V was clipped by 3 bases and J by 2 bases, with 16 bases between them. CDR3 region: CASSHREGQRNTEAFF. CDR3 bases: TGCGCCAGCAGCCATCGGGAAGGGCAAAGAAACACTGAAGCTTTCTTT.

This chain connects TRBV9 to TRBJ2-1; 13 nucleotides match TRBD2. Germline V gene data show CDR1 as SGDLS and CDR2 as YYNGEE. This CDR3 has 18 amino acids. V lost 3 bases, J lost 3 bases, and 9 bases stayed unmatched. CDR3 DNA sequence: TGTGCCAGCAGCGGACCTGAACTAGCGGGAGGGGACTACAATGAGCAGTTCTTC. Its translation: CASSGPELAGGDYNEQFF.

The V call is TRBV2, the J call TRBJ1-1; D gene unclear. CDR1 SNHLY and CDR2 FYNNEI come from the germline V gene. This CDR3 is built from 18 residues. The germline V and J ends were trimmed by 8 bases and 4 bases, with 29 bases remaining between them. DNA for the CDR3: TGTGCCAGCCGCTCACATTACGACCCGGGGAGGGAGGTCACTGAAGCTTTCTTT. Its translation is CASRSHYDPGREVTEAFF.

The chain recombines TRBV5-1 with TRBJ2-6; TRBD1 agrees at 9 bases. The V and J ends lost 1 base and 0 bases, in that order; junction bases with no gene match: 5. This CDR3 is built from 18 residues. Per the germline V gene, CDR1 is SGHRS and CDR2 is YFSETQ. CDR3 in DNA: TGCGCCAGCAGCTTGAAGGGACAGGGCCTCTCTGGGGCCAACGTCCTGACTTTC. It yields the protein CASSLKGQGLSGANVLTF. The entire variable domain, with the rest obtained from reference TRBV5-1 and TRBJ2-6, is as follows: KAGVTQTPRYLIKTRGQQVTLSCSPISGHRSVSWYQQTPGQGLQFLFEYFSETQRNKGNFPGRFSGRQFSNSRSEMNVSTLELGDSALYLCASSLKGQGLSGANVLTFGAGSRLTVL.

The chain has TRBV7-2 and TRBJ1-2, with D perhaps TRBD1 (5 bases). This CDR3 region has 13 residues. Trimming pared 2 bases from V and 6 bases from J, leaving 10 bases between. The germline V gene has CDR1 SGHTA and CDR2 FQGNSA. CDR3 DNA: TGTGCCAGCAGCTTAAAGTCAGGGCATGGCTACACCTTC. Its protein is CASSLKSGHGYTF.

This chain links TRBV4-1 with TRBJ2-1; TRBD1 matches 9 bases. The CDR3 spans 17 residues. Germline CDR1 reads MGHRA; CDR2 reads YSYEKL. With 0 bases clipped from V and 5 bases from J, the junction kept 8 bases outside the gene matches. CDR3 amino acids: CASSQDPDRGIDNEQFF. The CDR3 DNA is TGCGCCAGCAGCCAAGATCCGGACAGGGGCATTGACAATGAGCAGTTCTTC.

V usage is TRBV2 and J usage is TRBJ1-2; D not certain. The CDR3 has 12 amino acids. V lost 11 bases, J lost 4 bases, and 14 bases lay in between. Germline V gene data show CDR1 as SNHLY and CDR2 as FYNNEI. The CDR3 sequence is CAQTGFPYGYTF. The CDR3 nucleotides are TGTGCCCAAACCGGGTTTCCCTATGGCTACACCTTC.

The J gene is TRBJ1-3, the V gene TRBV7-2; D may be TRBD1 (5 bases). CDR1 and CDR2 from the germline V gene are SGHTA and FQGNSA. This CDR3 region has 16 residues. V was pared by 1 base and J by 0 bases, with 10 bases between. The CDR3 here is CASSLVGAVSGNTIYF. In nucleotides, the CDR3 is TGTGCCAGCAGCTTAGTAGGGGCGGTCTCTGGAAACACCATATATTTT.

The chain combines TRBV28 with TRBJ1-1; 7 bases agree with TRBD1. Germline CDR1 reads MDHEN; CDR2 reads SYDVKM. The CDR3 has 14 residues. V was clipped by 8 bases and J by 1 base; unmatched bases: 7. The CDR3 DNA follows: TGTGCCAGCGCCCTGGGACAGCAGAACACTGAAGCTTTCTTT. Translated, it gives CASALGQQNTEAFF.

The CDR3 coding sequence is TGTGCCAGCAGTTTGACAGAAATGGAATACAATGAGCAGTTCTTC. It codes for CASSLTEMEYNEQFF. This rearrangement joins TRBV28 to TRBJ2-1, with D possibly matching TRBD1 (5 bases). The CDR3 is made up of 15 amino acids. V lost 3 bases and J lost 4, with 13 bases in between. Germline CDR1 MDHEN, CDR2 SYDVKM.

J is TRBJ2-7 and V is TRBV28; weak D call: TRBD1 (6 bases). The V gene's germline CDR1 is MDHEN and CDR2 SYDVKM. The CDR3 is made up of 17 amino acids. The V and J ends lost 2 bases and 3 bases respectively, with 20 bases between them. This CDR3 reads CASSLPRKAGACYEQYF. As DNA, the CDR3 is TGTGCCAGCAGTTTACCCCGGAAGGCAGGGGCGTGCTACGAGCAGTACTTC.

Only one count was recorded for this clone. The chain combines TRBV4-3 with TRBJ2-1; TRBD1 matches 7 bases. V lost 1 base to trimming and J lost 1 base; unmatched junction nucleotides: 4. The length of the CDR3 is 16 residues. The V gene's germline CDR1 is LGHNA and CDR2 YSLEER. The DNA of the CDR3 is TGCGCCAGCAGCCAAGTAGAGGGGGCTTCCTACAATGAGCAGTTCTTC. Residues: CASSQVEGASYNEQFF.

This clone appeared once. V is TRBV10-3 and J is TRBJ2-7; possible D gene TRBD1, 5 bases. This CDR3 is built from 16 residues. Germline assignment: CDR1 ENHRY and CDR2 SYGVKD. V was cut by 4 bases and J by 0 bases, with 16 bases left in between. CDR3 in amino acids: CAISVPPQVSSYEQYF. The CDR3 DNA is TGTGCCATCAGTGTGCCCCCACAGGTCAGCTCCTACGAGCAGTACTTC.

This chain joins TRBV15 and TRBJ1-5; weak D call: TRBD1 (5 bases). Looked up from germline, CDR1 is LNHNV and CDR2 is YYDKDF (reference sequence). This CDR3 is built from 17 residues. Trimming took off 3 bases at V and 5 bases at J, with 20 bases between the two ends. Here the CDR3 reads CATSRGGTPGPDQPQHF. CDR3 nucleotides: TGTGCCACCAGCAGGGGCGGGACCCCTGGACCCGATCAGCCCCAGCATTTT.

This sequence joins TRBV28 and TRBJ1-4, with a tentative D call TRBD1 (6 bases). The CDR3 contains 16 residues. V was trimmed by 1 base and J by 8 bases, leaving 17 bases between them. Germline values: CDR1 MDHEN, CDR2 SYDVKM. CDR3 sequence reads: CASSLSSQGRREKLFF. CDR3 coding DNA: TGTGCCAGCAGTTTATCCTCTCAGGGGCGACGAGAAAAACTGTTTTTT.

The chain employs TRBV7-9 and TRBJ2-1; no clear D gene. Trimming cost V 3 bases and J 7 bases, with 10 bases left between them. There are 13 residues in the CDR3. Germline values: CDR1 SEHNR, CDR2 FQNEAQ (reference sequence). The DNA of the CDR3 is TGTGCCAGCAGCTTTGACCAGAGGAATGAGCAGTTCTTC. Amino acids: CASSFDQRNEQFF.

The chain couples TRBV28 to TRBJ1-5; D ambiguous. The V and J ends lost 4 bases and 0 bases respectively, with 13 bases between them. Looked up from germline, CDR1 is MDHEN and CDR2 is SYDVKM. The length of the CDR3 is 16 residues. CDR3 bases: TGTGCCAGCAGTTCGTCCGGACTGAATAGCAATCAGCCCCAGCATTTT. It encodes CASSSSGLNSNQPQHF.

The chain joins TRBV28 to TRBJ2-5; D may be TRBD1 (6 bases). The CDR3 runs 14 residues. CDR1 is MDHEN, CDR2 SYDVKM, per germline. Deletions cut 6 bases from V and 0 bases from J, with 11 bases between. The CDR3 spells CASRVQGHQETQYF. In nucleotides, the CDR3 is TGTGCCAGCAGAGTACAGGGTCACCAAGAGACCCAGTACTTC. The full variable domain, rest sourced from reference TRBV28 and TRBJ2-5, is DVKVTQSSRYLVKRTGEKVFLECVQDMDHENMFWYRQDPGLGLRLIYFSYDVKMKEKGDIPEGYSVSREKKERFSLILESASTNQTSMYLCASRVQGHQETQYFGPGTRLLVL.